This T cell receptor (beta chain) was sequenced for a study of T cell repertoires in cytomegalovirus infection. TCRdb analysed the reads with MiXCR anew, one entry per CDR3 protein. In the table there are about 24,000 distinct CDR3 sequences, 22% of which are singletons. The CDR3 loop spans 18 amino acids. Germline lookup yields CDR1 MDHEN and CDR2 SYDVKM. The trim removed 4 bases at V and 0 bases at J, leaving 13 bases unmatched. This clonotype was seen only a few times. Its antigen is as yet unknown. This clonotype was obtained from a human donor in good health (CMV status not recorded). Some clones in this sample may be carry-over from other donors' samples. This chain joins TRBV28 and TRBJ1-1, with TRBD1 identical over 8 bases. Sequencing was performed on CD8+ T cells from cultured PBMCs, taken from culture after CMV antigen stimulation. The CDR3 DNA reads as TGTGCCAGCAGTTCCCTCCCTCGGACAGGGACGGTGAACACTGAAGCTTTCTTT. Amino acids: CASSSLPRTGTVNTEAFF.